This T cell receptor beta chain was retrieved from a study of T-cell memory formation after mild COVID-19 (TCRdb year 2021). Notes on the research overall: TCR sequence clusters from the two donors were largely donor specific. T-cell clones expanding and contracting after mild COVID-19 in a couple of donors were tracked by longitudinal TCRalpha and TCRbeta repertoire sequencing. The cohort comprised two young, previously healthy adult volunteers, one female and one male. On the study overall, not on this receptor specifically: Some responding clones were detected in pre-infection memory, suggesting pre-existing cross-reactive memory T cells joined the SARS-CoV-2 response. Contracting CD4+ clones were found mainly in CM and EM memory subsets, while CD8+ clones were enriched in EMRA. Only a couple of mild cases were covered in the study, and larger cohorts including severe cases with pre-infection samples were considered necessary. Clones that contracted from day 15 to 85 showed balanced CD4/CD8 phenotypes, whereas a second wave of clones that expanded from day 15 to 37 leaned towards CD4+. Whether the second-wave clones peaking on day 37 were SARS-CoV-2 specific was not confirmed.

Ficoll-Paque density gradient centrifugation was used to isolate PBMCs. Based on the germline V gene, the CDR1 and CDR2 sequences are SNHLY and FYNNEI. V is cut by 3 bases and J by 9 bases, and the space between the germline ends is 9 bases. The CDR3 holds 11 amino acids from the cysteine to the phenylalanine. Just CDR3 DNA is preserved here, 33 bases in frame from base 1. Regarding this clonotype: Its antigen is unknown. No base-level quality is on record; no much larger clone is a single base apart.

Sequencer: Illumina NovaSeq 6000. TCRalpha and TCRbeta cDNA libraries were constructed by 5'RACE with constant-segment primers, with sample barcodes and unique molecular identifiers being introduced. RNA was extracted from every sample with Trizol reagent. The libraries were amplified in two PCR steps, and the second step added a second sample barcode and Illumina TruSeq adapters. The libraries were sequenced on an Illumina NovaSeq using 2 x 150 bp paired-end reads. The paper's processing steps were these. With migec v1.2.7, reads were demultiplexed and then collapsed into UMI-guided consensus sequences. Using mixcr v2.1.11, UMI consensuses were aligned to TRA and TRB V and J templates and then assembled into clonotypes. A clonotype was counted as expanded or contracted only when both edgeR and NoisET called the clonotype significant, with the noise models trained on biological replicates. edgeR calls used a false discovery rate-adjusted p below 0.01 and a log2 fold-change threshold of 1. As an exploratory analysis of dynamics, max-normalized trajectories of the 1000 most abundant clonotypes were examined with PCA combined with hierarchical clustering. The CD4 or CD8 phenotype of responding clones was assigned using the separately sequenced CD4+ and CD8+ repertoires. In TCRdb, the public reads were trimmed at Q25 with fastp and aligned with MiXCR, with productive beta chains retained. Rows are combined by CDR3 protein, so each entry shows the most common genes and DNA. The authors' filters were not applied to this entry. This sample is represented by approximately 290,000 distinct CDR3 sequences; approximately 7.6% of them were singletons. Approximately 23% of the sample comes from the top ten.

Recombination linked TRBV2 to TRBJ2-7, and perhaps TRBD1 as D gene, on 5 matching bases. The sequenced sample was PBMCs or a T cell subset sorted from them (not recorded which). The TCR comes from a man in his late teens or twenties who had mild COVID-19 (a few samples of this study predate the infection). The sample titles of this study are shuffled in the database, so cell type and time point are left out; the donor was told from shared clones. The CDR3 region reads CASSEGHGQYF. The DNA is as follows: TGTGCCAGCAGTGAGGGGCACGGGCAGTACTTC.